This passage covers 10 T cell receptor beta chains from one sample sequenced in a study of radiotherapy plus CTLA-4 blockade in lung cancer. Assay used: immunoSEQ multiplex PCR; TCRdb lists only in-frame clones, some missing. The sample holds approximately 45,000 clones, roughly 63% seen once. Sample: peripheral blood, taken from a patient treated with radiotherapy plus ipilimumab. Source of these receptors: a human donor with non-small cell lung cancer who had a partial response to radiotherapy plus ipilimumab.

In this sample, this clone turned up many times. The rearrangement links TRBV19 to TRBJ2-1, with TRBD2 as a possible D gene (5 bases). Trimming took 3 bases from V and 6 from J, leaving 12 bases between them. Looked up from germline, CDR1 is LNHDA and CDR2 is SQIVND (reference sequence). This CDR3 has 14 amino acids. The CDR3 protein is CASSIGLASNEQFF. CDR3 nucleotide sequence: TGTGCCAGTAGTATTGGGCTAGCCAGCAATGAGCAGTTCTTC.

The chain is built from TRBV6-1 and TRBJ1-5, with a tentative D call TRBD1 (5 bases). V was pared by 4 bases and J by 1 base, with 14 bases between. The CDR3 runs 16 residues. Looked up from germline, CDR1 is MNHNS and CDR2 is SASEGT. CDR3 loop: CASSGKRGLSNQPQHF. In DNA, the CDR3 is TGTGCCAGCAGTGGTAAAAGGGGCTTGAGCAATCAGCCCCAGCATTTT.

The V call is TRBV2, the J call TRBJ2-3, with TRBD2 matching 8 bases. CDR3 length: 13 residues. Looked up from germline, CDR1 is SNHLY and CDR2 is FYNNEI. J gave up 10 bases and V 10 bases, and 13 bases lay outside the gene matches. The CDR3 region has the DNA TGTGCCACATCCGGGACTAGTTCTCCGGCGCAGTATTTT. Protein product: CATSGTSSPAQYF.

This clone has more than one count but fewer than ten. The chain is built from TRBV5-5 and TRBJ1-1, with D perhaps matching TRBD1 (5 bases). This CDR3 has 15 residues. Germline lookup yields CDR1 SGHKS and CDR2 YYEKEE (reference sequence). Trimming took 4 bases from V and 3 from J, leaving 16 bases between them. DNA of the CDR3: TGTGCCAGCAGCCCCTACTTCGGGACTCACACTGAAGCTTTCTTT. As protein: CASSPYFGTHTEAFF.

The chain recombines TRBV30 with TRBJ1-2; 8 bases fit TRBD1. The trim removed 3 bases at V and 4 bases at J, leaving 4 bases unmatched. The CDR3 covers 13 residues. Germline CDR1 GTSNPN, CDR2 SVGIG (reference sequence). CDR3 DNA: TGTGCCTGGAGGCGGGACAGGCCCTATGGCTACACCTTC. Its translation: CAWRRDRPYGYTF.

This sequence joins TRBV10-1 and TRBJ1-1; 10 bases agree with TRBD1. Germline lookup yields CDR1 WNHNN and CDR2 SYGVQD (reference sequence). This CDR3 is 12 amino acids long. The V segment lost 6 bases and the J segment 5 bases; nucleotides outside the gene matches: 0. The CDR3 DNA reads TGCGCCAGCAGGGGACAGGGGACTGAAGCTTTCTTT. Protein sequence: CASRGQGTEAFF.

This chain uses TRBV5-6 with TRBJ2-7; 8 positions agree with TRBD1. CDR1 is SGHDT and CDR2 is YYEEEE in the germline V gene. V lost 4 bases and J lost 5; bases outside the gene matches: 11. This CDR3 is built from 15 residues. The CDR3 sequence is CASSTVGTGEHEQYF. CDR3 nucleotides: TGTGCCAGCAGCACCGTCGGGACAGGAGAACACGAGCAGTACTTC.

This clone has a handful of counts. The J gene is TRBJ1-2, the V gene TRBV29-1; D is perhaps TRBD1 (5 bases). V was cut by 7 bases and J by 3 bases, with 9 bases left in between. The CDR3 runs to 11 residues. Germline V CDR1 and CDR2: SQVTM, ANQGSEA. Here the CDR3 reads CSAQGDYGYTF. The CDR3 DNA follows: TGCAGCGCCCAGGGTGACTATGGCTACACCTTC.

This clone was picked up one time. This chain joins TRBV29-1 and TRBJ2-1; TRBD2 agrees at 13 bases. Germline V gene lookup returns CDR1 SQVTM and CDR2 ANQGSEA. Losses at the gene ends were 5 bases for V and 3 bases for J; bases not matched to a gene: 4. CDR3 size: 15 residues. Here the CDR3 DNA reads TGCAGCGTTACGGGACTAGCGGGAAACTACAATGAGCAGTTCTTC. It codes for CSVTGLAGNYNEQFF.

This rearrangement joins TRBV18 to TRBJ2-2; the match to TRBD1 covers 7 bases. After removal of 4 bases from V and 3 bases from J, the junction contained 5 bases not matched to a gene. The CDR3 extends over 15 amino acids. Germline loops: CDR1 KGHSH, CDR2 LQKENI. CDR3 in DNA: TGTGCCAGCTCACAGCCGGGACAGTACACCGGGGAGCTGTTTTTT. This translates into CASSQPGQYTGELFF.